The clone carrying this TCR beta chain was recorded many times. Its antigen is unidentified. The time point denotes: sample taken at primary tumor resection. Unsorted whole RNA of tumor, nontumor lung or frozen PBMC was sequenced. Samples came from roughly 70 TRACERx patients with untreated early-stage lung cancer. Unique molecular identifiers, one per molecule, were present on every TCR cDNA molecule. TCRdb re-derived calls from the 5' RACE reads in MiXCR, one entry per CDR3 protein. The profile shows about 92,000 distinct CDR3 sequences, about an eighth of them singletons. The V gene end was trimmed by 3 bases and the J gene end by 8 bases; junction bases not matched to a gene: 9. CDR3 length: 13 residues. The germline V gene has CDR1 DFQATT and CDR2 SNEGSKA (reference sequence). The data belong to a study of spatial heterogeneity in lung cancer. Study information: Within raw reads, each unique TCR and UMI combination appeared on average more than ten times.

General study findings and limits: More often at tumor resection than at routine follow-up, ubiquitous expanded tumor TCRs were detected in the blood.

The input for sequencing was PBMCs, taken at surgery. The sequence was collected from a male donor with early-stage non-small cell lung cancer. The rearrangement uses TRBV20-1 and TRBJ1-1; 7 bases fit TRBD1. The CDR3 nucleotides are TGCAGTGCTAGTGAAACAGGGGTTTGGGAAGCTTTCTTT. This translates into CSASETGVWEAFF.